This TCR beta chain was sequenced in a study of cytomegalovirus exposure and HLA in healthy donors. The CDR3 covers 16 residues. V shed 0 bases and J 3 bases; nucleotides not matched to a gene: 5. CDR1 and CDR2 from the germline V gene are SGHRS and YFSETQ. The table came from immunoSEQ multiplex PCR; TCRdb's copy has only in-frame clones and leaves some out. The profile shows over 50,000 clones, 90% to 97% of them singletons. This clonotype was obtained from a woman under 30 in good health and CMV-seronegative. The chain employs TRBV5-1 and TRBJ2-1; 8 bases match TRBD2. Input material: PBMCs. The CDR3 spells CASSLDFAGGYNEQFF. CDR3 DNA: TGCGCCAGCAGCTTGGACTTTGCGGGGGGCTACAATGAGCAGTTCTTC.